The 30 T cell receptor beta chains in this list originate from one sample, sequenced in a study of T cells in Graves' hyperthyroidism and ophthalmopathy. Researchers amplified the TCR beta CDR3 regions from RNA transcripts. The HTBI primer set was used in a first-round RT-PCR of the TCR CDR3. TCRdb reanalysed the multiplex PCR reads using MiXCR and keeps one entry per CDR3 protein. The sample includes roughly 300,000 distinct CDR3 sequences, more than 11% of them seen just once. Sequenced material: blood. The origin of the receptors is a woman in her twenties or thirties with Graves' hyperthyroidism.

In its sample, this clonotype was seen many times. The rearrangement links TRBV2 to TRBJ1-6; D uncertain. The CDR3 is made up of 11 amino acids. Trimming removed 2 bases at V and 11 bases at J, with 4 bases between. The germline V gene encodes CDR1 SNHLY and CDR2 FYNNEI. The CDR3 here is CASSELPPLHF. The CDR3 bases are TGTGCCAGCAGTGAACTTCCACCCCTCCACTTT.

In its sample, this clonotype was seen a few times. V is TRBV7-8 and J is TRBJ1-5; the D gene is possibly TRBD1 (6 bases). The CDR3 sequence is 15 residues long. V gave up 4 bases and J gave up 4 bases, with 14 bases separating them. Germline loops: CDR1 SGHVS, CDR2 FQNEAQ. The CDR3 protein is CASSSTGYRNQPQHF. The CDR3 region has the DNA TGTGCCAGCAGCTCCACAGGGTACCGGAATCAGCCCCAGCATTTT.

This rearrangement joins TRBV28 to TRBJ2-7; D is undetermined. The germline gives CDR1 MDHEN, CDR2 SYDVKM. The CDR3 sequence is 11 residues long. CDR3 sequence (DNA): TGTGTCGTAGGGTCAACCTACGAGCAGTACTTC. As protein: CVVGSTYEQYF. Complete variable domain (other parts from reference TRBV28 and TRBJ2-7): DVKVTQSSRYLVKRTGEKVFLECVQDMDHENMFWYRQDPGLGLRLIYFSYDVKMKEKGDIPEGYSVSREKKERFSLILESASTNQTSMYLCVVGSTYEQYFGPGTRLTVT.

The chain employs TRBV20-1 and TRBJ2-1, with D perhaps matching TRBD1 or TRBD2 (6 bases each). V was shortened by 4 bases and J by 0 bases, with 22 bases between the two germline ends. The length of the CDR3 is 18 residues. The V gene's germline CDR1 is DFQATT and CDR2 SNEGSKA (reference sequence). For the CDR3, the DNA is TGCAGTGCTACCAACCCACAGAGAGGGGGGAACTCCTACAATGAGCAGTTCTTC. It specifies CSATNPQRGGNSYNEQFF.

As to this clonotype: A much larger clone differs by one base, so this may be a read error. DNA of the CDR3: TGTGCCATCAGTGACAGGATTTCGGATTCCGAGCAGTACTTC. It yields the protein CAISDRISDSEQYF. This chain connects TRBV10-3 to TRBJ2-7; no clear D. With 3 bases removed from V and 6 bases from J, the gap between germline ends came to 15 bases. From germline, CDR1 is ENHRY and CDR2 SYGVKD. There are 14 residues in the CDR3.

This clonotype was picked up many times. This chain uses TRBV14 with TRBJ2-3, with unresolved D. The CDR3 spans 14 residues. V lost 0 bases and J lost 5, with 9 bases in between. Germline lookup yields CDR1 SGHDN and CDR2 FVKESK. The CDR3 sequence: CASSQDEWGDTQYF. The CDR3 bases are TGTGCCAGCAGCCAAGACGAATGGGGAGATACGCAGTATTTT.

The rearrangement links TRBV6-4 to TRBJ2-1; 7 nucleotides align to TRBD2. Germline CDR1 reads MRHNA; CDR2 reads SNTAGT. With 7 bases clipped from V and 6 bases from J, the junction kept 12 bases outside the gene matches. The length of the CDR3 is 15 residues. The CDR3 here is CASTAMAGDTNEQFF. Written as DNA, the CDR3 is TGTGCCAGCACCGCTATGGCGGGAGACACCAATGAGCAGTTCTTC.

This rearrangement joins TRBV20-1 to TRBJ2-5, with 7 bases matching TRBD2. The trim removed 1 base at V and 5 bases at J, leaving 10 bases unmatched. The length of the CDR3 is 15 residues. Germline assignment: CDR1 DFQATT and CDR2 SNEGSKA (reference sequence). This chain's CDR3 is CSARGGGSSFETQYF. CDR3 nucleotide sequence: TGCAGTGCTAGAGGAGGCGGGAGTTCTTTTGAGACCCAGTACTTC.

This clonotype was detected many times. CDR3 sequence (DNA): TGTGCCAGCAGCCTAGATTGGAGGAGCGTGGATACGCAGTATTTT. Translating gives CASSLDWRSVDTQYF. V gene TRBV7-2 combines with J gene TRBJ2-3; D may be TRBD2 (5 bases). The germline V and J ends were trimmed by 5 bases and 6 bases, with 18 bases remaining between them. Germline V gene sequence: CDR1 SGHTA, CDR2 FQGNSA. The CDR3 is made up of 15 amino acids.

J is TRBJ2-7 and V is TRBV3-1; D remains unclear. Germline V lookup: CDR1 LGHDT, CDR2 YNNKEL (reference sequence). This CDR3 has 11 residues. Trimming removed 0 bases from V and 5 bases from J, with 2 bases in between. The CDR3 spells CASSQDHEQYF. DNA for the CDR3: TGTGCCAGCAGCCAAGATCACGAGCAGTACTTC.

The CDR3 DNA follows: TGTGCCAGCACCACCGGGACAGGGTCCCATGGCTACACCTTC. Translated, it gives CASTTGTGSHGYTF. This sequence joins TRBV2 and TRBJ1-2; 9 nucleotides match TRBD1. The CDR3 sequence is 14 residues long. J lost 6 bases, V lost 7 bases, and 9 bases had no gene match. The germline CDR1 and CDR2 sequences are SNHLY and FYNNEI.

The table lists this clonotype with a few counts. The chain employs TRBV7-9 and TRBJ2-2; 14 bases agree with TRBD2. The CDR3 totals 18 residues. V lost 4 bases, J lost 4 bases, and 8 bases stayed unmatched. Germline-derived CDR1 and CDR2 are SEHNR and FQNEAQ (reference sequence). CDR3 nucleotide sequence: TGTGCCAGCAGCTCGCCCCGGGGGACTAGCGGGAGCACCGGGGAGCTGTTTTTT. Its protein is CASSSPRGTSGSTGELFF. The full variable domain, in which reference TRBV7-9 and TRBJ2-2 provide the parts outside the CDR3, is DTGVSQNPRHKITKRGQNVTFRCDPISEHNRLYWYRQTLGQGPEFLTYFQNEAQLEKSRLLSDRFSAERPKGSFSTLEIQRTEQGDSAMYLCASSSPRGTSGSTGELFFGEGSRLTVL.

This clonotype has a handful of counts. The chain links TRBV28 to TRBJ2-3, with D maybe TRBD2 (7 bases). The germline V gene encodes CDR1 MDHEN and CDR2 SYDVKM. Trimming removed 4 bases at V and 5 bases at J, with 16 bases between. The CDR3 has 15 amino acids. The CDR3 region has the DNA TGTGCCAGCAGTTCCCTGGGCGGGGGCCGAGATACGCAGTATTTT. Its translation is CASSSLGGGRDTQYF.

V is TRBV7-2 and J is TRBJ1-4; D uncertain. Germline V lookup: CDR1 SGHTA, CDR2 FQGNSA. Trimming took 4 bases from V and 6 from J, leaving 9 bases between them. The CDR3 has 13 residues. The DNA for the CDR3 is TGTGCCAGCAGCTACGCCCCTCATGAAAAACTGTTTTTT. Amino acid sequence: CASSYAPHEKLFF.

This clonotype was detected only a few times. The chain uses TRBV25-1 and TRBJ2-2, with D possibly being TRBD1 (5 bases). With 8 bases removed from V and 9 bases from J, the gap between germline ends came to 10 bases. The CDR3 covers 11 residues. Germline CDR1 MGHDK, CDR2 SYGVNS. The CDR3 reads CASSTDRELFF. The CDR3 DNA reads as TGTGCCAGCTCGACAGACAGGGAGCTGTTTTTT.

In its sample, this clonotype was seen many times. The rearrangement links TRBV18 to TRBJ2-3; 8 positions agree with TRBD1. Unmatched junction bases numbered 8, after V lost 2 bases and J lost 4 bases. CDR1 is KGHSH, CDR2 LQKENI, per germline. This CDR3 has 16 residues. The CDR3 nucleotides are TGTGCCAGCTCACCATCGCAGGGGGCAAGGGCAGATACGCAGTATTTT. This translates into CASSPSQGARADTQYF.

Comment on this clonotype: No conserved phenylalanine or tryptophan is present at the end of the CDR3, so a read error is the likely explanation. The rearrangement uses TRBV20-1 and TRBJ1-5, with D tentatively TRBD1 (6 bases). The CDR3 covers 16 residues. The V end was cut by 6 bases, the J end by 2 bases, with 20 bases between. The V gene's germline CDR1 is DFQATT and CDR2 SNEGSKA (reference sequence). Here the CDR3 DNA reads TGCAGTGCAACTCACCCTGGGAGGGGGGGCAATCAGCCCCAGCATCTT. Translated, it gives CSATHPGRGGNQPQHL.

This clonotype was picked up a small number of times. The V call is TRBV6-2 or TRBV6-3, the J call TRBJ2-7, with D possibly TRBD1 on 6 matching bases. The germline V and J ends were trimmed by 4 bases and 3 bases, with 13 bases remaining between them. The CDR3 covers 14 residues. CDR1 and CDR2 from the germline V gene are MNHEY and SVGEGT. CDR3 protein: CASSSGGAGYEQYF. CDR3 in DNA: TGTGCCAGCAGTTCTGGGGGCGCAGGCTACGAGCAGTACTTC.

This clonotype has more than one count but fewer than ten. The CDR3 DNA is TGTGCCAGCAGCCAATCGACAACAGGGGGCTTTAGCAATCAGCCCCAGCATTTT. Its translation is CASSQSTTGGFSNQPQHF. The rearrangement joins TRBV16 to TRBJ1-5, with 9 bases identical to TRBD1. The germline gives CDR1 KGHSY, CDR2 FQNENV. The CDR3 runs 18 residues. J was trimmed by 0 bases and V by 0 bases; bases with no gene match: 6.

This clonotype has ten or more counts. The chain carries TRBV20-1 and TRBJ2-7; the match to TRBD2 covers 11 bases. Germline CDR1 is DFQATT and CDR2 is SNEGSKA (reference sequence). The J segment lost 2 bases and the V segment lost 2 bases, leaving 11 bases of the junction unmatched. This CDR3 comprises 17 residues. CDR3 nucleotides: TGCAGTGCTAGACATAAGAGGGATAGCGGGAGGGCCTACGAGCAGTACTTC. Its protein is CSARHKRDSGRAYEQYF.

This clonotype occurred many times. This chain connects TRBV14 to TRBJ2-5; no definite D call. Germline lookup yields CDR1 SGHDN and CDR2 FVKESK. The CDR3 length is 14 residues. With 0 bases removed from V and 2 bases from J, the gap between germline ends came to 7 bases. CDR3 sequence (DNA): TGTGCCAGCAGCCAAGACGGGTCTCAAGAGACCCAGTACTTC. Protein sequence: CASSQDGSQETQYF. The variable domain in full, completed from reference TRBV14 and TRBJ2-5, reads EAGVTQFPSHSVIEKGQTVTLRCDPISGHDNLYWYRRVMGKEIKFLLHFVKESKQDESGMPNNRFLAERTGGTYSTLKVQPAELEDSGVYFCASSQDGSQETQYFGPGTRLLVL.

The DNA for the CDR3 is TGTGCCAGCAGCCCCCAGACTAGCGGGCAACATGAGCAGTTCTTC. Translating gives CASSPQTSGQHEQFF. V gene TRBV7-2 combines with J gene TRBJ2-1; 10 bases align to TRBD2. The CDR3 runs 15 residues. CDR1 SGHTA and CDR2 FQGNSA come from the germline V gene. V shed 5 bases and J 8 bases; nucleotides not matched to a gene: 9.

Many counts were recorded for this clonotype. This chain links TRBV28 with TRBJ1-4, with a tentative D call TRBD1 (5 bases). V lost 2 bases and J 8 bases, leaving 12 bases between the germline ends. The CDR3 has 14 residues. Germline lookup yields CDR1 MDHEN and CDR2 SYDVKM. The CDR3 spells CASSLPGLGEKLFF. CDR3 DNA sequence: TGTGCCAGCAGTTTACCAGGGTTGGGAGAAAAACTGTTTTTT.

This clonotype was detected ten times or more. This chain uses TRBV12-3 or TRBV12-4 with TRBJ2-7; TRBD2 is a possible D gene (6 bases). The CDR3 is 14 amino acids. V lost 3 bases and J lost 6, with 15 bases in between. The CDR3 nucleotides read TGTGCCAGCAGTTTGTCGGGGGAACTGTCCGAGCAGTACTTC. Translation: CASSLSGELSEQYF.

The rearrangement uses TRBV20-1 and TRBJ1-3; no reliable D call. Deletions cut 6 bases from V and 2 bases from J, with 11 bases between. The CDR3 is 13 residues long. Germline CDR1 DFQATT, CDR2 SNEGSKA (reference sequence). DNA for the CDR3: TGCAGTGCCTCACCTCCGACTGGAAACACCATATATTTT. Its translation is CSASPPTGNTIYF.

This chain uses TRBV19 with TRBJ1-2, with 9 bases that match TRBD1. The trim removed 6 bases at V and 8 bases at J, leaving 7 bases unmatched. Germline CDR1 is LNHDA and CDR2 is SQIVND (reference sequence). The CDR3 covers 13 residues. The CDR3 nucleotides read TGTGCCAGTAGCGGGGACAGGGCGCGAGGCTACACCTTC. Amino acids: CASSGDRARGYTF.

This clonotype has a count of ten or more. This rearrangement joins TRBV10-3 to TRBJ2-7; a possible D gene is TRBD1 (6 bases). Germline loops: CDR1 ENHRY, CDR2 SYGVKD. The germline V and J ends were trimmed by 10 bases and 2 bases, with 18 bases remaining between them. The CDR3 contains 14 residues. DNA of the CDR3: TGTGCCAGCGAATCCGGGACATATGCCTACGAGCAGTACTTC. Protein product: CASESGTYAYEQYF.

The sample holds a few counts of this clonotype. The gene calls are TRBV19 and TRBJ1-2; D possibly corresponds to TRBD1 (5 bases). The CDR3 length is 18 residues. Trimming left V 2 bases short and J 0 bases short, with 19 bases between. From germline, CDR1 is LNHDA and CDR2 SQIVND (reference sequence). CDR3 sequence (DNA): TGTGCCAGTAGTATACGAGCATCCACAGGATCAGCTAACTATGGCTACACCTTC. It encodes CASSIRASTGSANYGYTF.

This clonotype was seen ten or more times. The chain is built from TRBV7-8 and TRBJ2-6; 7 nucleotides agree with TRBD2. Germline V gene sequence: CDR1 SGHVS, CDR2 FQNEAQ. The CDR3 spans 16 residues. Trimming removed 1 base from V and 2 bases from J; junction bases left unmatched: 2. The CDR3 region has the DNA TGTGCCAGCAGCTTAGGACTAGCTACTGGGGCCAACGTCCTGACTTTC. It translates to CASSLGLATGANVLTF.

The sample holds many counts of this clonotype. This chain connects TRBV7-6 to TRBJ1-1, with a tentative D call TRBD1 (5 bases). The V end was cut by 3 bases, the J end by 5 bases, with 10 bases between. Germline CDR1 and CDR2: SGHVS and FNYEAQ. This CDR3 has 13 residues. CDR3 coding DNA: TGTGCCAGCAGCTTCTCAGGGCGGACTGAAGCTTTCTTT. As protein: CASSFSGRTEAFF. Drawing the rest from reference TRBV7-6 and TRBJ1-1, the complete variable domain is GAGVSQSPRYKVTKRGQDVALRCDPISGHVSLYWYRQALGQGPEFLTYFNYEAQQDKSGLPNDRFSAERPEGSISTLTIQRTEQRDSAMYRCASSFSGRTEAFFGQGTRLTVV.